Listed below are T cell receptor beta chains from one sample, sequenced in a study of blood T cell repertoires in COVID-19. Clones were read by immunoSEQ multiplex PCR, and TCRdb kept only the in-frame ones, dropping some. The sample has around 250,000 clones, more than 70% seen once; the top ten hold roughly 3.1%. Sequencing input: peripheral blood. The receptor set was obtained from a woman aged 18-30 years with acute or convalescent COVID-19. Each CDR3 is given with its conserved first and last residue. Each record gives: J gene, V gene, CDR3 protein.

>TRBJ2-7|TRBV30
CAWSYSVLSYEQYF
>TRBJ2-3|TRBV19
CASNAGGVADTQYF
>TRBJ2-5|TRBV19
CASSIPARRGRETQYF
>TRBJ2-1|TRBV6-2/TRBV6-3
CASSRPGLAGKMRLNEQFF
>TRBJ1-2|TRBV28
CASSLEGQGAANYGYTF
>TRBJ2-7|TRBV6-2/TRBV6-3
CASSYSGTSGDEQYF
>TRBJ2-2|TRBV7-3
CASSLVGGSYGELFF
>TRBJ2-1|TRBV7-8
CASSPRLGQTNEQFF
>TRBJ2-7|TRBV7-8
CASSTDQAYEQYF
>TRBJ2-7|TRBV25-1
CASSPPGSTTYEQYF
>TRBJ1-4|TRBV19
CASSIDTGPTNEKLFF
>TRBJ1-2|TRBV5-6
CASGRWDGVGGYGYTF
>TRBJ1-3|TRBV5-6
CASSLGALILGNTIYF
>TRBJ1-1|TRBV27
CASRIGGVNTEAFF
>TRBJ1-1|TRBV6-5
CASTPAGYTEAFF
>TRBJ2-7|TRBV2
CASSALAGGIDEQYF
>TRBJ1-5|TRBV5-5
CARSLGGGHSNQPQHF
>TRBJ1-1|TRBV7-8
CASSWGQRAFF
>TRBJ1-1|TRBV28
CASSFNLRQNTEAFF
>TRBJ2-7|TRBV7-2
CASSLESQGTYEQYF
>TRBJ2-2|TRBV13
CASSLGAAPNTGELFF
>TRBJ2-2|TRBV7-2
CASTIRGGGIIGELFF
>TRBJ2-2|TRBV7-9
CASSLGPGGAGELFF
>TRBJ2-7|TRBV6-2/TRBV6-3
CASSYSEREVSYEQYF
>TRBJ1-3|TRBV7-2
CASSFGQGSGNTIYF
>TRBJ2-1|TRBV13
CASSSPGHEQFF
>TRBJ1-2|TRBV4-3
CASSQLQARRGYTF
>TRBJ2-7|TRBV29-1
CSVEGAGKKGNEQYF
>TRBJ1-3|TRBV14
CASSQPGRAWSGNTIYF
>TRBJ2-5|TRBV7-8
CASSAITSDQETQYF